These T cell receptor beta chains were read from a single sample in a study of T cells expressing NK-cell markers. From its re-call of the 5' RACE reads, TCRdb lists each CDR3 protein once, without DNA. This specimen shows about 400,000 distinct CDR3 sequences; the ten leading clones hold roughly 10%. Sequenced sample: blood T cells: a sorted CD56 or NKG2C T cell subset, CD4+ or CD8+ T cells, or bulk PBMC T cells (not recorded which). The receptor source for this set is a woman aged 45-60 years in good health. CDR3s include the opening cysteine and the closing phenylalanine or tryptophan.

TRBV29-1,TRBJ2-7,CSVAVRIGKQYF
TRBV6-6,TRBJ2-1,CASSSRGRGYNEQFF
TRBV24-1,TRBJ2-4,CATSDSRPDIQYF
TRBV5-6,TRBJ2-1,CASTSGTAMNPSYNEQFF
TRBV20-1,TRBJ2-2,CSARFRMNTGELFF
TRBV24-1,TRBJ2-1,CATSGRAEKYNEQFF
TRBV3-1,TRBJ1-3,CASSQVPGPGNTIYF
TRBV18,TRBJ1-2,CASSPGAGANYGYTF
TRBV2,TRBJ1-1,CASSDASNTEAFF
TRBV5-1,TRBJ2-1,CASSPSVNYNEQFF
TRBV10-3,TRBJ2-1,CAIKTRTSGSLNEQFF
TRBV11-2,TRBJ1-1,CASSSSDVGDTEAFF
TRBV18,TRBJ1-1,CASSPNTWGNTEAFF
TRBV5-1,TRBJ1-5,CATRGEGFDQPQHF